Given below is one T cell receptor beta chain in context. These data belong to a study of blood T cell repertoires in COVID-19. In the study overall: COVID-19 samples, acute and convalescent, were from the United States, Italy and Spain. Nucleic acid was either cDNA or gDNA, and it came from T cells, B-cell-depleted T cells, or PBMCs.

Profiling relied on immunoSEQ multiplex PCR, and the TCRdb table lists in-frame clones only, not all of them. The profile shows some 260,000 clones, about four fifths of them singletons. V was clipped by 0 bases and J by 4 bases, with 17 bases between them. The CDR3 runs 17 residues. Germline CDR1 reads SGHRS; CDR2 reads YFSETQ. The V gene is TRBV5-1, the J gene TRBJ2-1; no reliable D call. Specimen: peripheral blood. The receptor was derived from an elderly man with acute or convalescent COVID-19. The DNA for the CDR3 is TGCGCCAGCAGCTTGGCCGTAACGCCTATACGGTACAATGAGCAGTTCTTC. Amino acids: CASSLAVTPIRYNEQFF.